The T cell receptor (beta chain) under discussion was sequenced for a study of beta chain features in type 1 diabetes. Study-wide results and caveats: Insertions were fewer and deletions more numerous at VDJ junctions in type 1 diabetes patients. Type 1 diabetes patients showed a moderate but significant shortening of TCRB CDR3s in all four CD4+ subsets.

Since all of the isolated RNA was reverse transcribed, expressed TCRB transcripts were what got sequenced. Only in-frame clones appear in the TCRdb table, and some are missing; sequencing was by immunoSEQ multiplex PCR. This table holds 630,000 or so clones, 11% to 15% found once. With regard to this clone: What it recognizes is unknown.

This CDR3 is built from 13 residues. The junction had 6 bases not matched to a gene; V was cut back by 6 bases and J by 5 bases. Germline CDR1 is MNHEY and CDR2 is SMNVEV (reference sequence). The receptor was derived from a man between 18 and 35 years old with type 1 diabetes. The chain combines TRBV27 with TRBJ1-1; 7 bases match TRBD1. The sample taken for sequencing was naive CD4+ T cells from blood. CDR3 sequence: CASRETGRTEAFF. CDR3 DNA sequence: TGTGCCAGCAGGGAGACAGGGAGGACTGAAGCTTTCTTT.